This T cell receptor beta chain was observed in a study of blood T cell repertoires in COVID-19. Across the whole study: Samples came from the United States, Italy and Spain, spanning acute and convalescent COVID-19. T cells, B-cell-depleted T cells, or PBMCs supplied cDNA or gDNA.

Germline CDR1 is SNHLY and CDR2 is FYNNEI. V lost 1 base to trimming and J lost 6 bases, with 9 bases between them. CDR3 length equals 13 residues. Authors' data handling: Estimation of nucleated cell counts relied on the amplification of reference gene primers. The data were produced by immunoSEQ multiplex PCR, yet TCRdb's version contains in-frame clones alone and is incomplete. That table furnishes V, J and clone size, whereas the DNA furnished D and trimming. The data contain 250,000 to 350,000 clones, 80% to 90% of them seen just once; the ten biggest clones take up about 3%. Sequencing was done on a sample of peripheral blood. This sequence originates from a woman aged 25 to 39 with active or convalescent COVID-19. V usage is TRBV2 and J usage is TRBJ2-5; weak D call: TRBD2 (6 bases). The DNA for the CDR3 is TGTGCCAGCAGTGAAGGACTAGTACAGACCCAGTACTTC. Translating it yields CASSEGLVQTQYF.